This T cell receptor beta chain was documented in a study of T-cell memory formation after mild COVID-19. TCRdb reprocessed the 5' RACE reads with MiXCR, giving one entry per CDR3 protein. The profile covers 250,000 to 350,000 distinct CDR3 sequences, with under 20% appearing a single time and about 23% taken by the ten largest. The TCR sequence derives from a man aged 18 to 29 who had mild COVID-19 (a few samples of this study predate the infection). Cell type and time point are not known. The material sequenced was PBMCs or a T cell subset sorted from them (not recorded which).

CDR3 DNA: TGTGCCAGCAGCTACCGGGGACCAGATCAGCCCCAGCATTTT. This encodes CASSYRGPDQPQHF. This chain links TRBV3-1 with TRBJ1-5, with a weak D call TRBD1 (5 bases). This CDR3 has 14 residues. V was pared by 5 bases and J by 5 bases, with 13 bases between. The germline CDR1 and CDR2 sequences are LGHDT and YNNKEL (reference sequence).